This record covers a single T cell receptor (beta chain). Antigen: not known. The data were taken from a study of post-analysis software for immune sequencing data. Study-level background: Courses of disease covered relapsing-remitting, secondary progressive and progressive-relapsing multiple sclerosis. Study results and caveats: Strong co-clustering by F measure was seen for same-batch samples. There were about five TRBV segments more frequent in patients than controls, and TRBV5-6, TRBV5-1 and TRBV20-1 were among them. Normalized Chao1 diversity in multiple sclerosis patients fell significantly below that of controls.

Prepared TCR beta cDNA libraries contained unique molecular identifiers. MiXCR, applied by TCRdb to the PCR reads, yields one record per CDR3 protein. Of hundreds of thousands of distinct CDR3 sequences detected, 53% appear once; the ten largest clones hold 4.6%. The V and J ends lost 7 bases and 6 bases, in that order; junction bases with no gene match: 13. This CDR3 is built from 15 residues. From germline, CDR1 is SGHRS and CDR2 YFSETQ. Specimen: blood. This sequence originates from a girl aged 5 to 17 with multiple sclerosis. The chain employs TRBV5-1 and TRBJ2-1; 7 nucleotides match TRBD1. The CDR3 spells CASSPHGQDRNEQFF. CDR3 coding DNA: TGCGCCAGCTCCCCGCATGGACAGGATCGCAATGAGCAGTTCTTC.